This T cell receptor beta chain emerged from a study of blood T cell repertoires in COVID-19. Germline loops: CDR1 SNHLY, CDR2 FYNNEI. The V and J ends lost 0 bases and 4 bases, in that order; junction bases with no gene match: 6. The CDR3 is 15 residues long. In this sample, this clone turned up a few times. Produced via immunoSEQ multiplex PCR; TCRdb's table is partial and in-frame only. This table has roughly 52,000 clones, approximately 80% appearing once. The J gene is TRBJ2-7, the V gene TRBV2, with 7 bases identical to TRBD2. The source material was peripheral blood. This clonotype was sampled from a man at least 80 years old with COVID-19, enrolled during active disease. CDR3 nucleotides: TGTGCCAGCAGTGAAGCGCAAGCGGGATTATACGAGCAGTACTTC. Encoded protein: CASSEAQAGLYEQYF.